This T cell receptor (beta chain) was found in a study of cytomegalovirus exposure and HLA in healthy donors. General study results and limits: By a later analysis, the bulk of CMV-associated TCR beta chains appeared HLA-restricted. Researchers left out some V segments, among them TRBV6-2 and TRBV6-3, as indistinguishable.

Primers for the PCR totalled 60 Vbeta and 13 Jbeta. Clones were read by immunoSEQ multiplex PCR, and TCRdb kept only the in-frame ones, dropping some. The repertoire holds about 240,000 clones, with about 86% as singletons. The CDR3 has 17 amino acids. From germline, CDR1 is SGHRS and CDR2 YFSETQ. The V end lost 0 bases, the J end lost 2 bases, and 15 bases lay between the germline ends. This clone was counted once. Its antigen is still unknown. Donors were nominally healthy when sampled, though unrecorded immune exposures were likely. Sequencing input: PBMCs. This receptor was identified in a woman aged 55-75 years in good health and CMV-seropositive. The chain carries TRBV5-1 and TRBJ2-1; D is possibly TRBD1 (5 bases). DNA of the CDR3: TGCGCCAGCAGCTTGGAAGTTCAAGGGGTGGCCTACAATGAGCAGTTCTTC. This codes for CASSLEVQGVAYNEQFF.